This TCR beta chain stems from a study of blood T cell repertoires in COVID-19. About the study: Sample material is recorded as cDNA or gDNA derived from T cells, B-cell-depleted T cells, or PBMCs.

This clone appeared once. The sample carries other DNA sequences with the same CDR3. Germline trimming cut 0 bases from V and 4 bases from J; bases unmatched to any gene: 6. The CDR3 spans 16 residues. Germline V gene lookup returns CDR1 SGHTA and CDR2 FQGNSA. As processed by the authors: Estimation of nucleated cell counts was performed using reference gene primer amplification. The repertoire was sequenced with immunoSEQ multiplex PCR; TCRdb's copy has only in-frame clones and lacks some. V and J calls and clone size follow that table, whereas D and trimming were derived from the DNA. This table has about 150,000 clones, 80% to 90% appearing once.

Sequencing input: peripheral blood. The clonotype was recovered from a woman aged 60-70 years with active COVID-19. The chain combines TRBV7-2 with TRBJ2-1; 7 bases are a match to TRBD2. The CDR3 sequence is CASSLAASGTYNEQFF. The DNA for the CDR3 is TGTGCCAGCAGCTTAGCGGCCAGCGGGACTTACAATGAGCAGTTCTTC.